This T cell receptor beta chain was profiled in a study of blood T cell repertoires in COVID-19. The overall study: T cells, B-cell-depleted T cells, or PBMCs supplied cDNA or gDNA.

Study members were between roughly 18 and 100 years old and lived in some 22 US regions. Data came from immunoSEQ multiplex PCR; TCRdb stores just in-frame clones and leaves some out. The sample consists of approximately 190,000 clones, approximately 86% of them appearing once. This receptor was identified in a woman in her thirties or forties in a cohort exposed to, infected with or recovered from COVID-19 (not recorded which). Sequenced input: PBMCs or T cells enriched from blood (not recorded which).

The CDR3 is CASSLVGTNTEAFF. In nucleotides, the CDR3 is TGTGCCAGCAGTTTGGTAGGGACAAACACTGAAGCTTTCTTT. The chain links TRBV27 to TRBJ1-1, with D tentatively TRBD1 (6 bases). The V gene lost 3 bases and the J gene lost 2 bases, with 10 bases spanning the gap. CDR1 MNHEY and CDR2 SMNVEV come from the germline V gene (reference sequence). This CDR3 comprises 14 residues.